Shown below are 26 T cell receptor beta chains from a single sample sequenced in a study of cytomegalovirus exposure and HLA in healthy donors. The PCR contained 60 Vbeta and 13 Jbeta primers. Data came from immunoSEQ multiplex PCR; TCRdb stores just in-frame clones and leaves some out. The sample includes approximately 110,000 clones, approximately 79% seen only once; the top ten take around 3.1%. Material: PBMCs. These receptors originate from a woman in her thirties or forties in good health and CMV-seronegative.

The chain is built from TRBV28 and TRBJ2-1; tentatively, D is TRBD2 (7 bases). The germline V and J ends were trimmed by 4 bases and 6 bases, with 16 bases remaining between them. CDR1 MDHEN and CDR2 SYDVKM come from the germline V gene. This CDR3 is 15 amino acids long. The CDR3 DNA sequence: TGTGCCAGCAGTTCGCAGCGGGACACCGCCAATGAGCAGTTCTTC. This translates into CASSSQRDTANEQFF.

The chain has TRBV6-5 and TRBJ1-1; 9 positions agree with TRBD1. Trimming removed 0 bases from V and 7 bases from J; junction bases left unmatched: 9. The CDR3 length is 16 residues. Per the germline V gene, CDR1 is MNHEY and CDR2 is SVGAGI. DNA for the CDR3: TGTGCCAGCAGTTACTCTATTAATTACAGGGGGCATGAAGCTTTCTTT. Translating it yields CASSYSINYRGHEAFF.

Worth noting for this clone: The junction shows a germline mismatch at one end, possibly a read error. The genes are TRBV7-9 and TRBJ2-3; perhaps TRBD1 as D (6 bases). Germline lookup yields CDR1 SEHNR and CDR2 FQNEAQ (reference sequence). The CDR3 is 12 amino acids. The CDR3 here is CSSSGQPDTQYF. The CDR3 DNA reads TGTTCCAGCAGCGGACAGCCAGATACGCAGTATTTT.

The chain employs TRBV7-2 and TRBJ1-6; D is unclear. V lost 1 base, J lost 10 bases, and 14 bases lay in between. CDR1 and CDR2 (germline): SGHTA, FQGNSA. The CDR3 is made up of 15 amino acids. CDR3 sequence: CASSLEPIPRSPLHF. CDR3 DNA sequence: TGTGCCAGCAGCTTAGAGCCCATTCCACGATCACCCCTCCACTTT.

Written as DNA, the CDR3 is TGTGCCAGCGATGTCGACAGGGGAGGAAACACCATATATTTT. Translation gives CASDVDRGGNTIYF. This chain links TRBV6-1 with TRBJ1-3; 8 bases map to TRBD1. The V gene's germline CDR1 is MNHNS and CDR2 SASEGT. The CDR3 totals 14 residues. J gave up 4 bases and V 8 bases, and 7 bases lay outside the gene matches.

The chain is built from TRBV19 and TRBJ2-7; D possibly corresponds to TRBD1 (6 bases). The CDR3 has 12 residues. V was clipped by 10 bases and J by 2 bases, with 12 bases between them. CDR1 is LNHDA, CDR2 SQIVND, per germline (reference sequence). The CDR3 DNA follows: TGTGCCACATGGTGGGACACCTACGAGCAGTACTTC. It codes for CATWWDTYEQYF.

The chain uses TRBV5-1 and TRBJ2-7, with unresolved D. Germline values: CDR1 SGHRS, CDR2 YFSETQ. With 0 bases removed from V and 2 bases from J, the gap between germline ends came to 9 bases. The CDR3 sequence is 14 residues long. As DNA, the CDR3 is TGCGCCAGCAGCTTGGTAACAGCAACCTACGAGCAGTACTTC. The encoded protein is CASSLVTATYEQYF. Filled out from reference TRBV5-1 and TRBJ2-7, the complete variable domain reads KAGVTQTPRYLIKTRGQQVTLSCSPISGHRSVSWYQQTPGQGLQFLFEYFSETQRNKGNFPGRFSGRQFSNSRSEMNVSTLELGDSALYLCASSLVTATYEQYFGPGTRLTVT.

The rearrangement uses TRBV4-3 and TRBJ2-7, with a weak D call TRBD2 (6 bases). Trimming pared 0 bases from V and 3 bases from J, leaving 15 bases between. Per germline, CDR1 LGHNA and CDR2 YSLEER. The CDR3 consists of 16 residues. The CDR3 DNA reads TGCGCCAGCAGCCAAGATGGACCCGGGACTCTCTACGAGCAGTACTTC. Its translation: CASSQDGPGTLYEQYF.

The chain recombines TRBV28 with TRBJ2-2; D perhaps matches TRBD2 (5 bases). The CDR3 has 14 amino acids. Germline V gives CDR1 MDHEN, CDR2 SYDVKM. Trimming shortened V by 10 bases and J by 1 base, and 13 bases separated the two germline ends. The CDR3 region has the DNA TGTGCCACGATTGGGAGCTTGAACACCGGGGAGCTGTTTTTT. It specifies CATIGSLNTGELFF.

This chain connects TRBV18 to TRBJ2-3, with TRBD2 matching over 14 bases. The length of the CDR3 is 18 residues. Germline values: CDR1 KGHSH, CDR2 LQKENI. Losses at the gene ends were 6 bases for V and 4 bases for J; bases not matched to a gene: 12. The CDR3 loop reads CASSHQGLAGAWSDTQYF. The CDR3 nucleotides are TGTGCCAGCTCCCATCAGGGACTAGCGGGAGCTTGGTCAGATACGCAGTATTTT.

This chain uses TRBV6-5 with TRBJ2-1; 8 positions agree with TRBD2. This CDR3 spans 15 amino acids. CDR1 and CDR2 (germline): MNHEY, SVGAGI. V lost 7 bases to trimming and J lost 8 bases; unmatched junction nucleotides: 13. CDR3 region: CASNPGTRGRHEQFF. For the CDR3, the DNA is TGTGCCAGCAACCCCGGGACTAGGGGTAGGCATGAGCAGTTCTTC.

The rearrangement links TRBV4-2 to TRBJ1-4; a possible D gene is TRBD1 (6 bases). Germline V lookup: CDR1 LGHNA, CDR2 YNFKEQ. The CDR3 is 13 residues long. V lost 7 bases and J 5 bases, leaving 11 bases between the germline ends. The CDR3 sequence: CASKRDINEKLFF. As DNA, the CDR3 is TGTGCCAGCAAGCGGGACATAAATGAAAAACTGTTTTTT.

This rearrangement joins TRBV11-2 to TRBJ1-5, with D unresolved. Germline-derived CDR1 and CDR2 are SGHAT and FQNNGV. The CDR3 consists of 13 residues. The V end was cut by 2 bases, the J end by 9 bases, with 11 bases between. CDR3 in DNA: TGTGCCAGCAGCTTAACGGGTCTTCGGCCCCAGCATTTT. This encodes CASSLTGLRPQHF.

This chain joins TRBV7-8 and TRBJ1-3, with D perhaps matching TRBD1 (5 bases). V was shortened by 5 bases and J by 1 base, with 12 bases between the two germline ends. The CDR3 covers 15 residues. Germline lookup yields CDR1 SGHVS and CDR2 FQNEAQ. The CDR3 loop reads CASSPTTASGNTIYF. For the CDR3, the DNA is TGTGCCAGCAGCCCAACGACAGCATCTGGAAACACCATATATTTT.

J is TRBJ2-3 and V is TRBV2; 7 bases match TRBD1. The V gene's germline CDR1 is SNHLY and CDR2 FYNNEI. CDR3 length: 13 amino acids. Trimming took 7 bases from V and 3 from J; bases not matched to a gene: 4. The CDR3 DNA reads TGTGCCAGCAACGACAGGGTTACAGATACGCAGTATTTT. Protein product: CASNDRVTDTQYF.

As regards this clone: One end of the junction is discordant with germline, which a read error may explain. The chain uses TRBV11-1 and TRBJ1-4; TRBD1 aligns across 9 bases. The CDR3 sequence is 15 residues long. Looked up from germline, CDR1 is SGHAT and CDR2 is FQDESV (reference sequence). The chain's CDR3 is CASSPTGQGREKLLF. DNA of the CDR3: TGTGCCAGCAGCCCTACTGGACAGGGGAGGGAAAAACTGCTTTTT.

This clone was detected once. This chain connects TRBV9 to TRBJ1-3, with unresolved D. The CDR3 has 16 amino acids. Germline V gene lookup returns CDR1 SGDLS and CDR2 YYNGEE. Trimming left V 4 bases short and J 0 bases short, with 14 bases between. The DNA for the CDR3 is TGTGCCAGCAGCTCCCAGTATACAAACTCTGGAAACACCATATATTTT. Translated: CASSSQYTNSGNTIYF.

The J gene is TRBJ1-2, the V gene TRBV27; perhaps TRBD1 as D (5 bases). V lost 8 bases to trimming and J lost 1 base, with 11 bases between them. CDR1 and CDR2 (germline): MNHEY, SMNVEV (reference sequence). The CDR3 covers 13 residues. CDR3: CASGSGNNYGYTF. CDR3 DNA: TGTGCCAGCGGCTCAGGGAATAACTATGGCTACACCTTC.

The rearrangement joins TRBV4-1 to TRBJ2-1; 7 positions agree with TRBD2. V dropped 4 bases and J dropped 5; count of bases not matched to a gene: 8. Germline V gene data show CDR1 as MGHRA and CDR2 as YSYEKL. The CDR3 extends over 15 amino acids. The CDR3 nucleotides are TGCGCCAGCAGCCGGGGGGGACGGGGACACAATGAGCAGTTCTTC. The encoded protein is CASSRGGRGHNEQFF.

The V gene is TRBV15, the J gene TRBJ2-1; 7 bases line up with TRBD2. The CDR3 spans 18 residues. Looked up from germline, CDR1 is LNHNV and CDR2 is YYDKDF (reference sequence). J gave up 4 bases and V 1 base, and 13 bases lay outside the gene matches. CDR3 sequence reads: CATSRGTWAGEGYNEQFF. CDR3 DNA: TGTGCCACCAGCAGAGGAACATGGGCGGGAGAAGGTTACAATGAGCAGTTCTTC.

The rearrangement uses TRBV7-5 and TRBJ1-6; the table gives TRBD1 as D, unverified against the DNA. TRBV7-5 is flagged as a pseudogene. The length of the CDR3 is 15 residues. This CDR3 reads CVRSPRQGCNSPLHF. As DNA, the CDR3 is TGTGTCAGAAGCCCCAGACAGGGCTGCAATTCACCCCTCCACTTT.

The rearrangement links TRBV19 to TRBJ2-7; possibly TRBD1 for D (6 bases). Trimming took off 5 bases at V and 1 base at J, with 9 bases between the two ends. This CDR3 is 13 amino acids long. CDR1 and CDR2 from the germline V gene are LNHDA and SQIVND (reference sequence). CDR3 nucleotide sequence: TGTGCCAGTAGTCACAGGGAATCCTACGAGCAGTACTTC. Protein: CASSHRESYEQYF.

This chain links TRBV2 with TRBJ2-3; TRBD2 aligns across 9 bases. V lost 5 bases to trimming and J lost 1 base; unmatched junction nucleotides: 1. This CDR3 is built from 14 residues. CDR1 is SNHLY and CDR2 is FYNNEI in the germline V gene. The DNA for the CDR3 is TGTGCCAGCAGTTGGACTAGCGGCACAGATACGCAGTATTTT. Encoded protein: CASSWTSGTDTQYF.

This clone was seen a few times. The chain employs TRBV29-1 and TRBJ2-1; TRBD2 aligns across 12 bases. Germline loops: CDR1 SQVTM, CDR2 ANQGSEA. The CDR3 covers 15 residues. V lost 0 bases to trimming and J lost 7 bases; unmatched junction nucleotides: 4. This CDR3 reads CSVEDGLAGTNEQFF. CDR3 bases: TGCAGCGTTGAAGATGGACTAGCGGGAACAAATGAGCAGTTCTTC.

The CDR3 DNA is TGTGCCAGCATCGACAGGAACACAGATACGCAGTATTTT. Protein: CASIDRNTDTQYF. This chain joins TRBV28 and TRBJ2-3, with D possibly being TRBD1 (6 bases). Deletions cut 7 bases from V and 2 bases from J, with 10 bases between. The germline CDR1 and CDR2 sequences are MDHEN and SYDVKM. This CDR3 has 13 amino acids.

There are a few counts of this clone. This rearrangement joins TRBV30 to TRBJ2-7; the match to TRBD1 covers 9 bases. The CDR3 runs to 13 residues. V was clipped by 3 bases and J by 6 bases; unmatched bases: 6. From germline, CDR1 is GTSNPN and CDR2 SVGIG (reference sequence). The CDR3 reads CAWRDRGKSEQYF. For the CDR3, the DNA is TGTGCCTGGAGAGACAGGGGGAAGTCCGAGCAGTACTTC.